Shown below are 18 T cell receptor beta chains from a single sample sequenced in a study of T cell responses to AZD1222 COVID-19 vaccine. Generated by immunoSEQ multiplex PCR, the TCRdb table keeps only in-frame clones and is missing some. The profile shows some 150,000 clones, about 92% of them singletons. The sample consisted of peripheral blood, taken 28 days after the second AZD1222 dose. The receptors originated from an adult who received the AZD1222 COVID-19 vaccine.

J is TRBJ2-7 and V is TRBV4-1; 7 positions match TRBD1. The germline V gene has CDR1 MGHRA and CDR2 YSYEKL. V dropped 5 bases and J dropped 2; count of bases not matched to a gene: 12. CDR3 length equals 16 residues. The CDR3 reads CASSYDPGTATYEQYF. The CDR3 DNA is TGCGCCAGCAGCTATGACCCCGGGACAGCCACCTACGAGCAGTACTTC.

The CDR3 DNA sequence: TGTGCCAGCAGTTCCCCCGGAGTAGCGGGAGACTATGAGCAGTTCTTC. It specifies CASSSPGVAGDYEQFF. The V call is TRBV28, the J call TRBJ2-1; 9 bases match TRBD2. This CDR3 is built from 16 residues. The V gene's germline CDR1 is MDHEN and CDR2 SYDVKM. V dropped 4 bases and J dropped 8; count of bases not matched to a gene: 12. Complete variable domain (other parts from reference TRBV28 and TRBJ2-1): DVKVTQSSRYLVKRTGEKVFLECVQDMDHENMFWYRQDPGLGLRLIYFSYDVKMKEKGDIPEGYSVSREKKERFSLILESASTNQTSMYLCASSSPGVAGDYEQFFGPGTRLTVL.

The CDR3 sequence: CATAPPSGATGELFF. CDR3 bases: TGTGCCACGGCTCCTCCGAGCGGGGCAACCGGGGAGCTGTTTTTT. The rearrangement links TRBV24-1 to TRBJ2-2, with TRBD2 identical over 7 bases. This CDR3 spans 15 amino acids. Trimming took 10 bases from V and 5 from J; bases not matched to a gene: 12. The germline CDR1 and CDR2 sequences are KGHDR and SFDVKD.

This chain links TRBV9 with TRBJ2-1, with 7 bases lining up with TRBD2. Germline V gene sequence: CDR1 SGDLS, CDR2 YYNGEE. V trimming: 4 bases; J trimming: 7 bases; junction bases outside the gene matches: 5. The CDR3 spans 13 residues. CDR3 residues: CASSPSSGNEQFF. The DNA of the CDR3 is TGTGCCAGCAGCCCCTCTAGCGGTAATGAGCAGTTCTTC.

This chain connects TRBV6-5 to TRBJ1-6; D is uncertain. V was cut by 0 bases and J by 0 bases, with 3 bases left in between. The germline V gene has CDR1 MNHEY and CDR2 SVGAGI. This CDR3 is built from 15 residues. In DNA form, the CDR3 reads TGTGCCAGCAGTTACTCAAGCTCCTATAATTCACCCCTCCACTTT. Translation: CASSYSSSYNSPLHF.

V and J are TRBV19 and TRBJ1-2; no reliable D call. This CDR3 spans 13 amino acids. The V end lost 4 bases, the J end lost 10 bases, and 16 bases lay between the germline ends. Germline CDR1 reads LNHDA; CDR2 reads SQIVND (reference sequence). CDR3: CASSSSGVWDYTF. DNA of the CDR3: TGTGCCAGTAGTAGTTCGGGAGTATGGGACTACACCTTC.

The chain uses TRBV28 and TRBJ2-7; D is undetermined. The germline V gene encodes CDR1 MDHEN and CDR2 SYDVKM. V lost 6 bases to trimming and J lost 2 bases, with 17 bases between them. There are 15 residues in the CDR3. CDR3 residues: CASSSLGIPPYEQYF. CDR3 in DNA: TGTGCCAGCAGCTCATTGGGGATCCCCCCCTACGAGCAGTACTTC.

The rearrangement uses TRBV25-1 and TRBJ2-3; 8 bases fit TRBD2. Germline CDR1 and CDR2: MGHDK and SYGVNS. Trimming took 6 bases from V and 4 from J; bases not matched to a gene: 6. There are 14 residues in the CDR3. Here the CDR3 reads CASRPSGSPDTQYF. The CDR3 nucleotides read TGTGCCAGCAGGCCAAGCGGGAGCCCAGATACGCAGTATTTT.

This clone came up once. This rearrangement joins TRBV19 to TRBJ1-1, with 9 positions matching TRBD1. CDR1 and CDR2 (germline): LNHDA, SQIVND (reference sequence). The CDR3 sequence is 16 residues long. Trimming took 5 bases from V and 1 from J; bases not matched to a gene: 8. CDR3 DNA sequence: TGTGCCAGTAGTGCCCGGAAACAGGGGGCGAACACTGAAGCTTTCTTT. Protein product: CASSARKQGANTEAFF.

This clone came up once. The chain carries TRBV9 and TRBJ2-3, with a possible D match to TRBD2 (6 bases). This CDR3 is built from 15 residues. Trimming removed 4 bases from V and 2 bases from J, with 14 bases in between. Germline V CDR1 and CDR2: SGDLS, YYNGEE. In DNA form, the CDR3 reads TGTGCCAGCAGCCCACGTAGCGGCTACACAGATACGCAGTATTTT. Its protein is CASSPRSGYTDTQYF.

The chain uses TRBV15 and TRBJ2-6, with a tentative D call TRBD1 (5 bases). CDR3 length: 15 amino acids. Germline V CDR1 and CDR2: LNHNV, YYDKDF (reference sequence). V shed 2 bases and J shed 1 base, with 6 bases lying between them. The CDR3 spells CATSRRGSGANVLTF. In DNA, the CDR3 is TGTGCCACCAGCAGAAGGGGATCTGGGGCCAACGTCCTGACTTTC.

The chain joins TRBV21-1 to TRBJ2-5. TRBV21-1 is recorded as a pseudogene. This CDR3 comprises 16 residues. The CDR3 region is CASSNVGTRYQETQYF. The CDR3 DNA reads TGTGCCAGCAGCAACGTGGGGACCCGGTACCAAGAGACCCAGTACTTC.

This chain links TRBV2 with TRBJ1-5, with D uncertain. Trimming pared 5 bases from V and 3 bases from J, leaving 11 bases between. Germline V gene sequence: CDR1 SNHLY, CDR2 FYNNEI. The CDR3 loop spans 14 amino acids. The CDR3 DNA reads TGTGCCAGCAGTTACTCTCAATCCAATCAGCCCCAGCATTTT. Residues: CASSYSQSNQPQHF.

The CDR3 spells CASSTLAGSTGELFF. CDR3 nucleotides: TGTGCCAGCAGCACACTAGCGGGTAGCACCGGGGAGCTGTTTTTT. The chain joins TRBV11-2 to TRBJ2-2, with 9 bases fitting TRBD2. V lost 5 bases to trimming and J lost 4 bases; unmatched junction nucleotides: 5. Germline lookup yields CDR1 SGHAT and CDR2 FQNNGV. This CDR3 region has 15 residues.

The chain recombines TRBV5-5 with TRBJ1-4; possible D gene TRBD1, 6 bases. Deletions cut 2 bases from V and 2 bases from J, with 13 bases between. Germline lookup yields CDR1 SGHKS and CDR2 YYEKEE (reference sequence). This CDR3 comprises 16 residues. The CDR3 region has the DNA TGTGCCAGCAGCTTATACTACAGGGCGACTAATGAAAAACTGTTTTTT. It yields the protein CASSLYYRATNEKLFF.

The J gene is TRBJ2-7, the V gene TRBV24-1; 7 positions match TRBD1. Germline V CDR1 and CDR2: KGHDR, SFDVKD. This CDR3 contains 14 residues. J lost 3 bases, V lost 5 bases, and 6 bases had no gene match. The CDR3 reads CATSGRDRNYEQYF. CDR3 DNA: TGTGCCACCAGTGGCCGGGACAGAAACTACGAGCAGTACTTC.

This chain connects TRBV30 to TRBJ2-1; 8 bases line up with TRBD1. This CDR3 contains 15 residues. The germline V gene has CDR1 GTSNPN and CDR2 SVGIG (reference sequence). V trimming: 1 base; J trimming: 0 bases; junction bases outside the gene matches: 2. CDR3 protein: CAWSGDRGSYNEQFF. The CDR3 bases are TGTGCCTGGAGTGGCGACAGGGGCTCCTACAATGAGCAGTTCTTC.

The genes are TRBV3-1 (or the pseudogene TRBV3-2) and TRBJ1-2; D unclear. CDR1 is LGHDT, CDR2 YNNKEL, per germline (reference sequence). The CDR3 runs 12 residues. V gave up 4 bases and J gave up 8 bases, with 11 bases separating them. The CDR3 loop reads CASSPTYGGYTF. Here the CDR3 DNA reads TGTGCCAGCAGCCCGACATACGGGGGCTACACCTTC.